A single sample gave rise to the 15 T cell receptor beta chains below, sequenced in a study of regulatory T cells in long-lasting Graves disease. Time point indicated: newly diagnosed GD, antithyroid drugs for less than 3 months. Researchers made the TCR library from RNA that was extracted from PBMCs. The TCR beta library used iRepertoire HTBI primers with Arm-PCR amplification of CDR3. TCRdb ran MiXCR on the multiplex PCR reads and lists one entry per CDR3 protein. The table records 400,000 to 500,000 distinct CDR3 sequences, about 16% of them present only once. A further study also used this sample, focusing on T cells in Graves' hyperthyroidism and ophthalmopathy.

The sequencing here drew on peripheral blood mononuclear cells (PBMCs), taken at new diagnosis, from a patient treated with antithyroid drugs. The source of these receptors is a woman between 18 and 29 years old with Graves disease.

Ten or more counts support this clonotype. This chain connects TRBV28 to TRBJ1-5; TRBD1 agrees at 9 bases. The CDR3 totals 16 residues. Per germline, CDR1 MDHEN and CDR2 SYDVKM. V lost 6 bases and J lost 2; bases outside the gene matches: 8. The CDR3 coding sequence is TGTGCCAGCAGCCAGGGGACAGGGAATGGCAATCAGCCCCAGCATTTT. It encodes CASSQGTGNGNQPQHF.

This clonotype was seen a few times. The CDR3 region is CASSFPLPGTSFGEQYF. The CDR3 region has the DNA TGTGCCAGCAGTTTTCCTCTTCCCGGGACTAGCTTTGGCGAGCAGTACTTC. The rearrangement uses TRBV28 and TRBJ2-7; 9 positions match TRBD2. CDR1 is MDHEN, CDR2 SYDVKM, per germline. Trimming at V came to 3 bases and at J to 6 bases, leaving 15 bases not matched to a gene. This CDR3 comprises 17 residues.

This clonotype showed up many times. The chain joins TRBV27 to TRBJ2-1; 10 bases are shared with TRBD2. Trimming took 0 bases from V and 2 from J; bases not matched to a gene: 7. Germline assignment: CDR1 MNHEY and CDR2 SMNVEV (reference sequence). CDR3 length: 18 residues. Written as DNA, the CDR3 is TGTGCCAGCAGTTTATCGTGGCTAGCGGGAGCAACCTACAATGAGCAGTTCTTC. It yields the protein CASSLSWLAGATYNEQFF.

This sequence joins TRBV19 and TRBJ2-3, with 7 bases identical to TRBD1. There are 14 residues in the CDR3. The germline gives CDR1 LNHDA, CDR2 SQIVND (reference sequence). J lost 3 bases, V lost 6 bases, and 6 bases had no gene match. CDR3 residues: CASRIRQGTDTQYF. The CDR3, as DNA: TGTGCCAGTAGAATCAGACAGGGAACAGATACGCAGTATTTT.

This clonotype was seen ten or more times. The chain employs TRBV12-3 or TRBV12-4 and TRBJ2-2; 12 bases agree with TRBD2. This CDR3 has 18 amino acids. V trimming: 5 bases; J trimming: 2 bases; junction bases outside the gene matches: 9. Here the CDR3 DNA reads TGTGCCAGCAGTCTAACGCGAGGACTAGCGGGAAACACCGGGGAGCTGTTTTTT. Protein: CASSLTRGLAGNTGELFF.

Only a few counts were recorded for this clonotype. The chain has TRBV5-6 and TRBJ1-5; D remains unclear. This CDR3 has 17 residues. Germline V gives CDR1 SGHDT, CDR2 YYEEEE. Trimming stripped 3 bases from V and 0 bases from J, with 16 bases between. The CDR3 sequence: CASSSARRGLSNQPQHF. DNA for the CDR3: TGTGCCAGCAGCTCCGCCAGGCGCGGCCTTAGCAATCAGCCCCAGCATTTT.

On this clonotype: Its ends do not fully match the called genes, so a read error is possible. The gene calls are TRBV28 and TRBJ1-5, with D unclear. Germline CDR1 MDHEN, CDR2 SYDVKM. There are 16 residues in the CDR3. The CDR3 DNA follows: TGTGCCAGCAGTCCTCGACTGTGGGATAGCAATCGGCCCCAGCATTTT. It encodes CASSPRLWDSNRPQHF.

The table lists this clonotype with a few counts. The chain has TRBV6-1 and TRBJ2-3, with 12 bases that match TRBD2. CDR1 and CDR2 (germline): MNHNS, SASEGT. V shed 5 bases and J 3 bases; nucleotides not matched to a gene: 9. The CDR3 covers 17 residues. Here the CDR3 reads CASSRSTSGSRTDTQYF. DNA of the CDR3: TGTGCCAGCAGTCGGTCGACTAGCGGGAGTAGGACAGATACGCAGTATTTT.

This clonotype was detected ten times or more. The chain is built from TRBV5-1 and TRBJ2-7, with 7 bases fitting TRBD2. The V segment lost 0 bases and the J segment 6 bases; nucleotides outside the gene matches: 9. Germline V gives CDR1 SGHRS, CDR2 YFSETQ. The CDR3 spans 15 residues. The CDR3: CASSLDSGGVIEQYF. CDR3 bases: TGCGCCAGCAGCTTGGATTCGGGAGGAGTTATCGAGCAGTACTTC.

In its sample, this clonotype was seen many times. V gene TRBV12-3 or TRBV12-4 combines with J gene TRBJ1-5, with D possibly TRBD1 on 6 matching bases. The V end lost 1 base, the J end lost 7 bases, and 14 bases lay between the germline ends. The CDR3 has 15 residues. The CDR3 DNA reads TGTGCCAGCAGTTTAGTGGGGGAGGGGGGGCAGCCCCAGCATTTT. Its protein is CASSLVGEGGQPQHF.

Comment on this clonotype: Since a much larger clone is just one base distant, this may be a read error. V and J are TRBV7-3 and TRBJ2-5; D may correspond to TRBD1 or TRBD2 (5 bases each). The CDR3 runs 15 residues. CDR1 is SGHTA, CDR2 FQGTGA, per germline. CDR3 residues: CASSLMGRPQETQCF. The CDR3 DNA reads TGTGCCAGCAGCCTTATGGGACGTCCCCAAGAGACCCAGTGCTTC. The entire variable domain, with the rest obtained from reference TRBV7-3 and TRBJ2-5, is as follows: GAGVSQTPSNKVTEKGKYVELRCDPISGHTALYWYRQSLGQGPEFLIYFQGTGAADDSGLPNDRFFAVRPEGSVSTLKIQRTERGDSAVYLCASSLMGRPQETQCFGPGTRLLVL.

This chain connects TRBV4-1 to TRBJ2-1, with 8 bases fitting TRBD2. Per the germline V gene, CDR1 is MGHRA and CDR2 is YSYEKL. Losses at the gene ends were 1 base for V and 6 bases for J; bases not matched to a gene: 8. The CDR3 contains 16 residues. The CDR3 nucleotides are TGCGCCAGCAGCCAAGTAACAGCGGGAGTCTCCAATGAGCAGTTCTTC. It translates to CASSQVTAGVSNEQFF.

This clonotype was seen more than once but under ten times. The V and J genes are TRBV9 and TRBJ2-7, with 9 positions matching TRBD2. CDR1 is SGDLS and CDR2 is YYNGEE in the germline V gene. Losses at the gene ends were 6 bases for V and 5 bases for J; bases not matched to a gene: 9. The length of the CDR3 is 14 residues. The CDR3: CASNLAGGHDEQYF. In DNA form, the CDR3 reads TGTGCCAGCAACCTTGCGGGAGGGCACGACGAGCAGTACTTC. Together with reference TRBV9 and TRBJ2-7, the CDR3 gives the full variable domain: DSGVTQTPKHLITATGQRVTLRCSPRSGDLSVYWYQQSLDQGLQFLIQYYNGEERAKGNILERFSAQQFPDLHSELNLSSLELGDSALYFCASNLAGGHDEQYFGPGTRLTVT.

On this clonotype itself: The junction and the germline gene differ at one end; a read error may be behind it. The chain recombines TRBV6-5 with TRBJ2-7; D gene unclear. The CDR3 sequence is 15 residues long. The V gene's germline CDR1 is MNHEY and CDR2 SVGAGI. The CDR3 sequence is CASGYSVLSTYEQYF. The CDR3 DNA reads TGTGCCAGCGGTTACTCGGTACTTTCAACCTACGAGCAGTACTTC.

The rearrangement links TRBV28 to TRBJ1-6, with D maybe TRBD1 (6 bases). The CDR3 has 14 residues. Between the trimmed V and J ends, which lost 8 bases and 7 bases, there was a span of 15 bases. The germline V gene has CDR1 MDHEN and CDR2 SYDVKM. The CDR3 sequence is CASLRDTRNSPLHF. Written as DNA, the CDR3 is TGTGCCAGCCTCCGGGACACAAGAAATTCACCCCTCCACTTT.